The 2 T cell receptor beta chains below all came from one sample that was sequenced in a study of blood T cell repertoires in COVID-19. Repertoires were generated with immunoSEQ multiplex PCR, while TCRdb's copy carries only in-frame clones and drops some. The table records about 220,000 clones, around four fifths of them present only once. The sequenced sample was PBMCs or T cells enriched from blood (not recorded which). These receptors all stem from a woman in her forties or fifties who had been exposed to COVID-19.

The rearrangement joins TRBV6-2 or TRBV6-3 to TRBJ2-7; D possibly corresponds to TRBD1 (6 bases). V lost 6 bases and J lost 0, with 12 bases in between. In germline, CDR1 is MNHEY, CDR2 SVGEGT. The CDR3 loop spans 14 amino acids. CDR3 in amino acids: CASSLGGASYEQYF. For the CDR3, the DNA is TGTGCCAGCAGCTTAGGGGGTGCCTCCTACGAGCAGTACTTC.

This clone was seen only a few times. V is TRBV14 and J is TRBJ1-6, with 8 bases fitting TRBD1. Germline CDR1 and CDR2: SGHDN and FVKESK. This CDR3 comprises 15 residues. The trim removed 1 base at V and 7 bases at J, leaving 3 bases unmatched. The CDR3 DNA sequence: TGTGCCAGCAGCCAAGGTGGACAGGGAAATTCACCCCTCCACTTT. This gives the protein CASSQGGQGNSPLHF.